Listed below are T cell receptor beta chains from one sample, sequenced in a study of vaccination effects on CD4 cells after COVID-19. Here immunoSEQ multiplex PCR was the method, and the copy in TCRdb shows in-frame clones only, minus some. Of tens of thousands of clones listed, 65% to 80% are singletons. Their specific antigens are unknown. The sample here was CD4+ T cells from PBMCs cultured with HCoV-NL63 spike peptides, taken before COVID-19 vaccination. These receptor sequences come from a human donor who received a COVID-19 vaccine. Each CDR3 is given with its conserved first and last residue. D genes are given only for firm matches. Size is omitted from some rows. Given values are once, few, many or a class for expanded clones.

clone size: NA; V gene: TRBV5-6; D gene: NA; J gene: TRBJ1-1; CDR3 DNA: TGTGCCAGCAGCTTGCTCGGCAGGGGATCGAACACTGAAGCTTTCTTT; CDR3 protein: CASSLLGRGSNTEAFF
clone size: NA; V gene: TRBV6-5; D gene: NA; J gene: TRBJ1-1; CDR3 DNA: TGTGCCAGCAGTTACTACGGTGAAAACACTGAAGCTTTCTTT; CDR3 protein: CASSYYGENTEAFF
clone size: NA; V gene: TRBV30; D gene: NA; J gene: TRBJ1-1; CDR3 DNA: TGTGCCTGGAGTGAAATGGGCAACACTGAAGCTTTCTTT; CDR3 protein: CAWSEMGNTEAFF
clone size: NA; V gene: TRBV7-8; D gene: NA; J gene: TRBJ2-5; CDR3 DNA: TGTGCCAGCAGCTTGGGGGGCCTGGGACTAACGTACTTC; CDR3 protein: CASSLGGLGLTYF
clone size: NA; V gene: TRBV18; D gene: NA; J gene: TRBJ2-3; CDR3 DNA: TGTGCCAGCTCCCCCCGCGGCTACACAGATACGCAGTATTTT; CDR3 protein: CASSPRGYTDTQYF
clone size: few; V gene: TRBV7-9; D gene: NA; J gene: TRBJ1-2; CDR3 DNA: TGTGCCAGCAGCTTCTCTGGGGGGGGGAACTATGGCTACACCTTC; CDR3 protein: CASSFSGGGNYGYTF
clone size: NA; V gene: TRBV3-1/TRBV3-2; D gene: NA; J gene: TRBJ1-2; CDR3 DNA: TGTGCCAGCAGCCAAAGGGAAAGCGATGGCTACACCTTC; CDR3 protein: CASSQRESDGYTF
clone size: NA; V gene: TRBV19; D gene: NA; J gene: TRBJ1-5; CDR3 DNA: TGTGCCAGTAGCCCAGGAGCCCAAGGGGTCCACTTCAATCAGCCCCAGCATTTT; CDR3 protein: CASSPGAQGVHFNQPQHF
clone size: NA; V gene: TRBV2; D gene: NA; J gene: TRBJ1-5; CDR3 DNA: TGTGCCAGCAGTTATGACGGGAATCAGCCCCAGCATTTT; CDR3 protein: CASSYDGNQPQHF
clone size: NA; V gene: TRBV24-1; D gene: NA; J gene: TRBJ2-2; CDR3 DNA: TGTGCCACCAGTGAGGCACGAGGGACCCTCGGGGAGCTGTTTTTT; CDR3 protein: CATSEARGTLGELFF
clone size: once; V gene: TRBV19; D gene: TRBD2; J gene: TRBJ2-1; CDR3 DNA: TGTGCCAGTAGTATAGTTAGGACTAGCGGGGAAAACAATGAGCAGTTCTTC; CDR3 protein: CASSIVRTSGENNEQFF
clone size: NA; V gene: TRBV18; D gene: TRBD1; J gene: TRBJ2-2; CDR3 DNA: TGTGCCAGCTCTCGGACAGGGGGCGCGAACACCGGGGAGCTGTTTTTT; CDR3 protein: CASSRTGGANTGELFF
clone size: NA; V gene: TRBV24-1; D gene: TRBD1; J gene: TRBJ1-2; CDR3 DNA: TGTGCCACCAGTGACTCTAGACAGGGGGGACGGGCCTTC; CDR3 protein: CATSDSRQGGRAF
clone size: NA; V gene: TRBV19; D gene: NA; J gene: TRBJ2-1; CDR3 DNA: TGTGCCAGTTCCAGACAGAGCTCCTACAATGAGCAGTTCTTC; CDR3 protein: CASSRQSSYNEQFF
clone size: NA; V gene: TRBV5-1; D gene: TRBD2; J gene: TRBJ2-1; CDR3 DNA: TGCGCCAGCAGCAAGACTAGCGGAAGCTCCTACAATGAGCAGTTCTTC; CDR3 protein: CASSKTSGSSYNEQFF
clone size: NA; V gene: TRBV12-3/TRBV12-4; D gene: NA; J gene: TRBJ1-1; CDR3 DNA: TGTGCCAGCAGTGCTGGACAGAACACTGAAGCTTTCTTT; CDR3 protein: CASSAGQNTEAFF
clone size: NA; V gene: TRBV29-1; D gene: NA; J gene: TRBJ2-2; CDR3 DNA: TGCAGCGTCGCGCGGACCGATGCCACCGGGGAGCTGTTTTTT; CDR3 protein: CSVARTDATGELFF
clone size: NA; V gene: TRBV3-1/TRBV3-2; D gene: NA; J gene: TRBJ2-3; CDR3 DNA: TGTGCCAGCAGCCAACCCGGGGTGGATACGCAGTATTTT; CDR3 protein: CASSQPGVDTQYF
clone size: NA; V gene: TRBV9; D gene: NA; J gene: TRBJ2-2; CDR3 DNA: TGTGCCAGCAGCCTATCAACAGGAGACACCGGGGAGCTGTTTTTT; CDR3 protein: CASSLSTGDTGELFF
clone size: NA; V gene: TRBV18; D gene: NA; J gene: TRBJ1-5; CDR3 DNA: TGTGCCAGCTCCCAACAGCCGACAGGACTTAGCAATCAGCCCCAGCATTTT; CDR3 protein: CASSQQPTGLSNQPQHF
clone size: NA; V gene: TRBV5-1; D gene: NA; J gene: TRBJ1-4; CDR3 DNA: TGCGCCAGCAGCTTGGGGTTTGGACGGACCCTTTCGGGCGATGTAGAAAAACTGTTTTTT; CDR3 protein: CASSLGFGRTLSGDVEKLFF
clone size: NA; V gene: TRBV5-4; D gene: NA; J gene: TRBJ2-5; CDR3 DNA: TGTGCCAGCAGCTTAAGACAGATACAAGAGACCCAGTACTTC; CDR3 protein: CASSLRQIQETQYF
clone size: NA; V gene: TRBV25-1; D gene: NA; J gene: TRBJ2-2; CDR3 DNA: TGTGCCAGTATTGGACCGATCACCGGGGAGCTGTTTTTT; CDR3 protein: CASIGPITGELFF
clone size: NA; V gene: TRBV24-1; D gene: NA; J gene: TRBJ2-3; CDR3 DNA: TGTGCCACCAGTGATCCTAGGACAGCCGATACGCAGTATTTT; CDR3 protein: CATSDPRTADTQYF
clone size: NA; V gene: TRBV2; D gene: NA; J gene: TRBJ1-5; CDR3 DNA: TGTGCCAGCAGTGAAGGGTTGACAGACAATCAGCCCCAGCATTTT; CDR3 protein: CASSEGLTDNQPQHF
clone size: NA; V gene: TRBV12-3/TRBV12-4; D gene: TRBD1; J gene: TRBJ1-2; CDR3 DNA: TGTGCCAGCAGCACTAGGGACAGGGGGTACACCTTC; CDR3 protein: CASSTRDRGYTF
clone size: NA; V gene: TRBV7-2; D gene: TRBD2; J gene: TRBJ2-3; CDR3 DNA: TGTGCCAGCAGCTTAGCGCGACTAGCGGGGGGGCCAGGTGATACGCAGTATTTT; CDR3 protein: CASSLARLAGGPGDTQYF
clone size: NA; V gene: TRBV24-1; D gene: NA; J gene: TRBJ1-2; CDR3 DNA: TGTGCCACCAGTGGGGACGGCAGGTCTATGGGCTACACCTTC; CDR3 protein: CATSGDGRSMGYTF
clone size: NA; V gene: TRBV30; D gene: NA; J gene: TRBJ1-5; CDR3 DNA: TGTGCCTGGAGTGAGGGCCGAAATCAGCCCCAGCATTTT; CDR3 protein: CAWSEGRNQPQHF
clone size: NA; V gene: TRBV19; D gene: NA; J gene: TRBJ2-3; CDR3 DNA: TGTGCCAGTAGTATAGTCGTATCCACAGATACGCAGTATTTT; CDR3 protein: CASSIVVSTDTQYF
clone size: NA; V gene: TRBV5-1; D gene: NA; J gene: TRBJ2-4; CDR3 DNA: TGCGCCAGCAGCTTGGAACGGCAGGGAAACCACATAGCCAAAAACATTCAGTACTTC; CDR3 protein: CASSLERQGNHIAKNIQYF
clone size: NA; V gene: TRBV7-8; D gene: NA; J gene: TRBJ1-1; CDR3 DNA: TGTGCCAGCAGCCGGGGGACCAACACTGAAGCTTTCTTT; CDR3 protein: CASSRGTNTEAFF
clone size: NA; V gene: TRBV3-1/TRBV3-2; D gene: NA; J gene: TRBJ1-6; CDR3 DNA: TGTGCCAGCAGCCAAGGGAGGCAGGAAAATAATTCACCCCTCCACTTT; CDR3 protein: CASSQGRQENNSPLHF
clone size: NA; V gene: TRBV19; D gene: NA; J gene: TRBJ1-3; CDR3 DNA: TGTGCCAGCACGGGGGACCTCTCTGGAAACACCATATATTTT; CDR3 protein: CASTGDLSGNTIYF
clone size: NA; V gene: TRBV18; D gene: TRBD2; J gene: TRBJ2-1; CDR3 DNA: TGTGCCAGCTCACCACGGGCGGGGGTGATTTTCAATGAGCAGTTCTTC; CDR3 protein: CASSPRAGVIFNEQFF
clone size: NA; V gene: TRBV23-1; D gene: TRBD2; J gene: TRBJ2-2; CDR3 DNA: TGCGCCAGCACGGGGGATAGCGGGGTTGACGGGGAGCTGTTTTTT; CDR3 protein: CASTGDSGVDGELFF
clone size: NA; V gene: TRBV7-9; D gene: NA; J gene: TRBJ1-2; CDR3 DNA: TGTGCCATCAACAGGGAGTCGAGTAACTATGGCTACACCTTC; CDR3 protein: CAINRESSNYGYTF
clone size: few; V gene: TRBV3-1/TRBV3-2; D gene: TRBD1; J gene: TRBJ1-2; CDR3 DNA: TGTGCCAGCAGCCGAAGACAGGGGGCTGGCTACACCTTC; CDR3 protein: CASSRRQGAGYTF
clone size: NA; V gene: TRBV19; D gene: NA; J gene: TRBJ1-2; CDR3 DNA: TGTGCCAGTAGTTGGGCCGCTAACTATGGCTACACCTTC; CDR3 protein: CASSWAANYGYTF
clone size: NA; V gene: TRBV4-1; D gene: NA; J gene: TRBJ1-4; CDR3 DNA: TGCGCCAGCAGCCCTAGACAGTTTCAGGAAAAACTGTTTTTT; CDR3 protein: CASSPRQFQEKLFF
clone size: NA; V gene: TRBV18; D gene: NA; J gene: TRBJ2-2; CDR3 DNA: TGTGCCAGCTCACCCTTTTCGGGCACCGGGGAGCTGTTTTTT; CDR3 protein: CASSPFSGTGELFF
clone size: once; V gene: TRBV7-2; D gene: TRBD2; J gene: TRBJ2-3; CDR3 DNA: TGTGCCAGCAGGTTAACTAGCGGGGGGCGAGATACGCAGTATTTT; CDR3 protein: CASRLTSGGRDTQYF
clone size: NA; V gene: TRBV11-2; D gene: TRBD2; J gene: TRBJ2-5; CDR3 DNA: TGTGCCAGCAGCTTACGCGGCGGGGGGGAAAAGACCCAGTACTTC; CDR3 protein: CASSLRGGGEKTQYF
clone size: few; V gene: TRBV12-3/TRBV12-4; D gene: NA; J gene: TRBJ1-5; CDR3 DNA: TGTGCCAGCAGTCGGACGGGGTCTACGTCCCAGCATTTT; CDR3 protein: CASSRTGSTSQHF
clone size: NA; V gene: TRBV5-5; D gene: TRBD1; J gene: TRBJ1-5; CDR3 DNA: TGTGCCAGCAGCTCCGGGACAGGGAAGGGCAATCAGCCCCAGCATTTT; CDR3 protein: CASSSGTGKGNQPQHF
clone size: NA; V gene: TRBV7-2; D gene: NA; J gene: TRBJ1-2; CDR3 DNA: TGTGCCAGCAGCTTAGATGAGTTGGGGACATCTAACTATGGCTACACCTTC; CDR3 protein: CASSLDELGTSNYGYTF
clone size: NA; V gene: TRBV2; D gene: NA; J gene: TRBJ1-5; CDR3 DNA: TGTGCCAGCAGTGGCATAAACAGCAATCAGCCCCAGCATTTT; CDR3 protein: CASSGINSNQPQHF
clone size: NA; V gene: TRBV9; D gene: NA; J gene: TRBJ1-6; CDR3 DNA: TGTGCCAGCAGCGGGCAAGGACTGAGGAATTCACCCCTCCACTTT; CDR3 protein: CASSGQGLRNSPLHF
clone size: once; V gene: TRBV7-2; D gene: TRBD1; J gene: TRBJ1-5; CDR3 DNA: TGTGCCAGCAGCTTAACTGGACAGGGGGCGAATCAGCCCCAGCATTTT; CDR3 protein: CASSLTGQGANQPQHF
clone size: few; V gene: TRBV6-1; D gene: NA; J gene: TRBJ1-5; CDR3 DNA: TGTGCCAGCAGTGAATGGCAGGTCGGTGGGAACATTCAGCCCCAGCATTTT; CDR3 protein: CASSEWQVGGNIQPQHF
clone size: NA; V gene: TRBV20-1; D gene: NA; J gene: TRBJ2-2; CDR3 DNA: TGCAGTGCTAGTTTACAGGGTACCGGGGAGCTGTTTTTT; CDR3 protein: CSASLQGTGELFF
clone size: NA; V gene: TRBV4-1; D gene: NA; J gene: TRBJ1-4; CDR3 DNA: TGCGCCAGCAGCCAAGTTGAGGGGATGGAAGAAAAACTGTTTTTT; CDR3 protein: CASSQVEGMEEKLFF
clone size: NA; V gene: TRBV6-6; D gene: NA; J gene: TRBJ1-5; CDR3 DNA: TGTGCCAGCAGCCGCGGACAGATAGATCAGCCCCAGCATTTT; CDR3 protein: CASSRGQIDQPQHF
clone size: NA; V gene: TRBV6-2/TRBV6-3; D gene: NA; J gene: TRBJ1-2; CDR3 DNA: TGTGCCAGCAGTGACCCAAATGAGGGGTACACCTTC; CDR3 protein: CASSDPNEGYTF